A selection of T cell receptor beta chains follows, all from one sample in a study of shared clonotypes between healthy human individuals. Data came from immunoSEQ multiplex PCR; TCRdb stores just in-frame clones and leaves some out. The table records around 2.1 million clones, 93% of them present only once. Sequencing was done on a sample of naive CD8+ T cells from PBMCs. The receptors come from a man between 18 and 35 years old in good health. Some clones in this sample may be carry-over from other donors' samples. Each CDR3 is given with its conserved first and last residue. Each record gives: D gene, clone size, V gene, J gene, CDR3 DNA, CDR3 protein. A D gene is named only where the DNA matches it firmly. Part of the rows lack a size; the others show once, few, many or a class for expanded clones.

D: -; size: -; V: TRBV6-5; J: TRBJ1-4; DNA: TGTGCCAGCAGTTACGGACCGAATGAAAAACTGTTTTTT; CDR3: CASSYGPNEKLFF
D: TRBD1; size: -; V: TRBV5-4; J: TRBJ1-2; DNA: TGTGCCAGCAGCTGGGAAGCTGGGACAGCGTCGAACTATGGCTACACCTTC; CDR3: CASSWEAGTASNYGYTF
D: -; size: once; V: TRBV28; J: TRBJ2-3; DNA: TGTGCCAGCAGCCCCGAGGGAGCGGCGAGAGTTGATACGCAGTATTTT; CDR3: CASSPEGAARVDTQYF
D: -; size: -; V: TRBV10-3; J: TRBJ2-2; DNA: TGTGCCATCAGCCCGACCCTACGGTCCGACACCGGGGAGCTGTTTTTT; CDR3: CAISPTLRSDTGELFF
D: TRBD1; size: -; V: TRBV7-9; J: TRBJ2-7; DNA: TGTGCCGCGGGAGGACCCGGACAGGGGGCCTACGAGCAGTACTTC; CDR3: CAAGGPGQGAYEQYF
D: TRBD1; size: -; V: TRBV5-6; J: TRBJ2-5; DNA: TGTGCCAGCAGCTCTTTCTCAAGGGACAGGGTCCAGAAGACCCAGTACTTC; CDR3: CASSSFSRDRVQKTQYF
D: TRBD2; size: -; V: TRBV4-1; J: TRBJ2-7; DNA: TGCGCCAGCAGCCACCGCCTAGCGGATAGCTCCTACGAGCAGTACTTC; CDR3: CASSHRLADSSYEQYF
D: -; size: -; V: TRBV6-5; J: TRBJ1-1; DNA: TGTGCCAGCAGTCCCGGAAACACTGAAGCTTTCTTT; CDR3: CASSPGNTEAFF
D: -; size: -; V: TRBV30; J: TRBJ2-3; DNA: TGTGCCTGGTCCTGGTCCCATGGGGATACGCAGTATTTT; CDR3: CAWSWSHGDTQYF
D: -; size: -; V: TRBV19; J: TRBJ2-2; DNA: TGTGCCAGTAGTATAGGGCTAGGGGCGAACACCGGGGAGCTGTTTTTT; CDR3: CASSIGLGANTGELFF
D: -; size: -; V: TRBV9; J: TRBJ2-1; DNA: TGTGCCAGCAGCGCAAAGGGAACAGGGAGCTACAATGAGCAGTTCTTC; CDR3: CASSAKGTGSYNEQFF
D: -; size: -; V: TRBV28; J: TRBJ2-3; DNA: TGTGCCAGCAGTCCCGTCAGCGTGGTCGCGTTCACAGATACGCAGTATTTT; CDR3: CASSPVSVVAFTDTQYF
D: -; size: -; V: TRBV10-2; J: TRBJ2-7; DNA: TGCGCCAGCAGTGATATATGGGAGCAGTACTTC; CDR3: CASSDIWEQYF
D: -; size: -; V: TRBV21-1; J: TRBJ2-5; DNA: TGTGCCAGCGGCAAGAGGCGAGTATCAGAGACCCAGTACTTC; CDR3: CASGKRRVSETQYF
D: -; size: -; V: TRBV7-9; J: TRBJ2-7; DNA: TGTGCCAGCAGCTTAGGGCCAGGGTTCGGGGCCTACGAGCAGTACTTC; CDR3: CASSLGPGFGAYEQYF
D: -; size: -; V: TRBV11-2; J: TRBJ1-1; DNA: TGTGCCAGCAGCTTTATGGCTGAAGCTTTCTTT; CDR3: CASSFMAEAFF
D: -; size: -; V: TRBV7-8; J: TRBJ1-5; DNA: TGTGCCAGCAGCTATAAAGCGGGGGGCGGCGTCTACAATCAGCCCCAGCATTTT; CDR3: CASSYKAGGGVYNQPQHF
D: TRBD1; size: -; V: TRBV7-8; J: TRBJ1-1; DNA: TGTGCCAGCAGCACCCCAGGGGGCGCGTACACTGAAGCTTTCTTT; CDR3: CASSTPGGAYTEAFF
D: TRBD1; size: -; V: TRBV28; J: TRBJ1-3; DNA: TGTGCCAGCAGTCCGATGGCCACAGGGGTTTCTGGAAACACCATATATTTT; CDR3: CASSPMATGVSGNTIYF
D: -; size: -; V: TRBV7-9; J: TRBJ1-5; DNA: TGTGCCAGCAGCCCCTCGGGACCTAGCAATCAGCCCCAGCATTTT; CDR3: CASSPSGPSNQPQHF
D: -; size: -; V: TRBV19; J: TRBJ1-1; DNA: TGTGCCAGTAGTATTTTGTGGGGGGCGCTTGACACTGAAGCTTTCTTT; CDR3: CASSILWGALDTEAFF
D: -; size: -; V: TRBV7-8; J: TRBJ2-1; DNA: TGTGCCAGCAGCTTCGGGACCTACAATGAGCAGTTCTTC; CDR3: CASSFGTYNEQFF
D: -; size: -; V: TRBV27; J: TRBJ2-7; DNA: TGTGCCAGCAGTTTCTCAGTAAGCTACGAGCAGTACTTC; CDR3: CASSFSVSYEQYF
D: -; size: -; V: TRBV10-3; J: TRBJ2-4; DNA: TGTGCCATCAGTGAGTCATCCGTGGGTCGAGAAGCCAAAAACATTCAGTACTTC; CDR3: CAISESSVGREAKNIQYF
D: -; size: -; V: TRBV5-5; J: TRBJ1-3; DNA: TGTGCCAGCAGCCCCAATCAGGGGATGGGAAACACCATATATTTT; CDR3: CASSPNQGMGNTIYF
D: TRBD1; size: -; V: TRBV25-1; J: TRBJ1-3; DNA: TGTGCCAGCAGAGCGACAGGGCCCTACTCTGGAAACACCATATATTTT; CDR3: CASRATGPYSGNTIYF
D: -; size: -; V: TRBV7-6; J: TRBJ2-1; DNA: TGTGCCAGCAGCTCCCCCCACAGGGAAGGGGACGATGAGCAGTTCTTC; CDR3: CASSSPHREGDDEQFF
D: -; size: -; V: TRBV19; J: TRBJ1-1; DNA: TGTGCCAGTAGTATACGCCCCGGCACCTACACTGAAGCTTTCTTT; CDR3: CASSIRPGTYTEAFF
D: TRBD2; size: -; V: TRBV15; J: TRBJ2-1; DNA: TGTGCCACCAGCAGAGCCAGCGGGAGCTACAATGAGCAGTTCTTC; CDR3: CATSRASGSYNEQFF
D: -; size: -; V: TRBV7-2; J: TRBJ2-3; DNA: TGTGCCAGCAGCTTAGAGGGGAGAGAGGATACGCAGTATTTT; CDR3: CASSLEGREDTQYF
D: -; size: once; V: TRBV27; J: TRBJ2-7; DNA: TGTGCCAGCAGTTTAAGCCCCTGGGACGTGAGATACGAGCAGTACTTC; CDR3: CASSLSPWDVRYEQYF
D: TRBD2; size: -; V: TRBV7-3; J: TRBJ2-1; DNA: TGTGCCAGCAGCTTTAGCGGGAGGGCGAATGAGCAGTTCTTC; CDR3: CASSFSGRANEQFF
D: TRBD1; size: -; V: TRBV18; J: TRBJ2-3; DNA: TGTGCCAGCTCACCGGAGGACAGGGTAGCAGATACGCAGTATTTT; CDR3: CASSPEDRVADTQYF
D: -; size: -; V: TRBV11-2; J: TRBJ1-3; DNA: TGTGCCAGCAGCCCCCGGGCCGCGACGAACACCATATATTTT; CDR3: CASSPRAATNTIYF
D: TRBD2; size: -; V: TRBV4-2; J: TRBJ2-5; DNA: TGTGCCAGCAGCCAAGAGCCGCCTAGCGGGGGACAAGCGACCCAGTACTTC; CDR3: CASSQEPPSGGQATQYF
D: -; size: -; V: TRBV5-8; J: TRBJ2-7; DNA: TGTGCCAGCAGCCCTATTGTGGACGGCTTCTACGAGCAGTACTTC; CDR3: CASSPIVDGFYEQYF
D: TRBD1; size: once; V: TRBV5-1; J: TRBJ2-2; DNA: TGCGCCAGCAGCTCTACCCGGGGACAGGGGAACGGGGAGCTGTTTTTT; CDR3: CASSSTRGQGNGELFF
D: -; size: -; V: TRBV7-9; J: TRBJ2-1; DNA: TGTGCCAGCACCCCACCTGGAGGCTACAATGAGCAGTTCTTC; CDR3: CASTPPGGYNEQFF
D: -; size: -; V: TRBV5-6; J: TRBJ2-7; DNA: TGTGCCAGCACCCAAGGTGCCAGCTCCTACGAGCAGTACTTC; CDR3: CASTQGASSYEQYF
D: -; size: -; V: TRBV7-6; J: TRBJ2-5; DNA: TGTGCCAGCAGCTTAGATTACCAATACCAAGAGACCCAGTACTTC; CDR3: CASSLDYQYQETQYF
D: -; size: -; V: TRBV19; J: TRBJ2-7; DNA: TGTGCCAGTAGTATAGATCGCAGTCGACCCTCCTACGAGCAGTACTTC; CDR3: CASSIDRSRPSYEQYF
D: -; size: -; V: TRBV7-9; J: TRBJ2-3; DNA: TGTGCCAGCAGCCCCGGGGAAGATACGCAGTATTTT; CDR3: CASSPGEDTQYF
D: -; size: -; V: TRBV5-1; J: TRBJ2-7; DNA: TGCGCCAGCAGCTTGGACAAAGTACTTTGGGTAGCGGATCACTACGAGCAGTACTTC; CDR3: CASSLDKVLWVADHYEQYF
D: -; size: -; V: TRBV5-1; J: TRBJ2-7; DNA: TGCGCCAGCAGCATAAGCCCTCTCCCCTCGTACGAGCAGTACTTC; CDR3: CASSISPLPSYEQYF
D: TRBD1; size: -; V: TRBV27; J: TRBJ2-5; DNA: TGTGCCAGCAGTTTCAACCCTGGGACAGAAGAGACCCAGTACTTC; CDR3: CASSFNPGTEETQYF
D: -; size: few; V: TRBV27; J: TRBJ1-1; DNA: TGTGCCAGCAGCTTGGGGAGAGGGACTGAAGCTTTCTTT; CDR3: CASSLGRGTEAFF
D: -; size: -; V: TRBV16; J: TRBJ1-2; DNA: TGTGCCAGCAGCCCCGGGGCAGCGCCTATGCCCTATGGCTACACCTTC; CDR3: CASSPGAAPMPYGYTF
D: TRBD1; size: few; V: TRBV5-1; J: TRBJ2-6; DNA: TGCGCCAGCAGCTTGACAGGGGGCTCTGGGGCCAACGTCCTGACTTTC; CDR3: CASSLTGGSGANVLTF
D: TRBD1; size: once; V: TRBV5-4; J: TRBJ2-7; DNA: TGTGCCAGCAGCTCGGGACAGGGACCCCCCTACGAGCAGTACTTC; CDR3: CASSSGQGPPYEQYF
D: -; size: once; V: TRBV28; J: TRBJ1-3; DNA: TGTGCCAGCAGTTTATGGGAGGGCGCCTCTGGAAACACCATATATTTT; CDR3: CASSLWEGASGNTIYF
D: -; size: -; V: TRBV23-1; J: TRBJ2-7; DNA: TGCGCCAGCACCCGGGTCCAGGACGGGCCCTACGAGCAGTACTTC; CDR3: CASTRVQDGPYEQYF